The sequence of this T cell receptor (beta chain) was determined in a study of blood T cell repertoires in COVID-19 (dated by TCRdb to 2019 to 2021). With respect to the entire study: The collaborator samples originated in the United States, Italy and Spain and spanned the acute and convalescent phases of COVID-19. The material from the prospective study consisted of cDNA or gDNA derived from T cells, B-cell-depleted T cells, or PBMCs. Subjects who had been exposed to COVID-19, were actively infected with it, or had recovered from it provided the deeply sampled blood TCRbeta repertoires that made up the dataset. The repertoires were made available in a free public database intended to serve as a resource for research on the immune response to SARS-CoV-2. Samples were obtained from the ongoing ImmuneRACE study (first 160 participants) and from about 1,300 subjects provided by 6 global collaborators. A de-identified subject ID, COVID-19 status, age in years and sex were almost always included in the sample metadata. Where available, HLA class I and class II types were obtained from metadata supplied by the sample provider rather than from assay-based typing. Study-wide conclusions, independent of this receptor: The quantity of clinical and demographic metadata differed by source and by participant and was supplied without curation.

V lost 3 bases and J lost 7 bases; the stretch between them is 10 bases long. Based on the germline V gene, the CDR1 and CDR2 sequences are SGHDT and YYEEEE. Taken from cysteine to phenylalanine, the CDR3 has 13 residues. The DNA shown is the 39-base CDR3, in frame from base 1. Each collaborating institution followed its own protocols to collect whole blood in K2EDTA tubes. For TCRbeta analysis, collaborators shipped samples in one of three forms: frozen whole blood, isolated PBMCs, or DNA extracted from either of those sample types. TCRbeta CDR3 regions were amplified from genomic DNA using the immunoSEQ Assay, a bias-controlled multiplex PCR. Under the source paper's analysis protocol: Nucleated cell counts per sample were estimated from amplification of reference gene primers within the assay. Sequence reads were collapsed and filtered to measure the absolute abundance of every unique TCRbeta CDR3 rearrangement. For each sample, productive Simpson clonality was calculated by taking the square root of Simpson's diversity index across productive rearrangements. The table comes from immuneACCESS by way of TCRdb, which keeps in-frame sequences with V and J called. Part of the clones is missing from these tables; in studies checked, under half for an unresolved V gene and the rest for unknown reasons. V, J and clone size are taken as reported in that table, and D and trimming were inferred from the DNA itself. The sample has about 440,000 clones on record, around 89% of them singletons. Approximately 4.5% of the sample goes to the ten largest clones.

This clone was found a few times. This clone's antigen is unknown. There are no base qualities to consult, and no much larger clone falls within one base. The rearrangement joined TRBV5-6 to TRBJ2-2, with the identity of the D gene unclear. The sequenced sample consisted of peripheral blood. The source is a woman in her 30s with acute or convalescent COVID-19. The DNA sequence reads TGTGCCAGCAGCTCCGAATTCGGCGGGGAGCTGTTTTTT. This translates into CASSSEFGGELFF.